This is a list of T cell receptor beta chains from one sample in a study of radiotherapy plus CTLA-4 blockade in lung cancer. Libraries were prepared by immunoSEQ multiplex PCR; TCRdb keeps only in-frame clonotypes and omits some of them. The data hold 50,000 to 65,000 clones, with around 80% observed a single time. The sample was peripheral blood, taken from a patient treated with radiotherapy plus ipilimumab. These receptors were collected from a human donor with non-small cell lung cancer who had a partial response to radiotherapy plus ipilimumab. Each CDR3 is given with its conserved first and last residue. A D gene is named only where the DNA matches it firmly. Only part of the rows carry a size: once, few, many, or a class if the clone is expanded.

j_call | v_call | d_call | clone_size | cdr3_length | cdr3_aa | cdr3_nt
TRBJ2-3 | TRBV9 | TRBD2 | . | 15 | CASSAGLASTDTQYF | TGTGCCAGCAGCGCTGGACTAGCCTCTACAGATACGCAGTATTTT
TRBJ1-1 | TRBV5-1 | . | . | 14 | CASSLGRGNTEAFF | TGCGCCAGCAGCTTGGGGCGGGGGAACACTGAAGCTTTCTTT
TRBJ2-3 | TRBV5-1 | TRBD2 | . | 15 | CASSFLAGVGDTQYF | TGCGCCAGCAGCTTCCTAGCGGGGGTCGGAGATACGCAGTATTTT
TRBJ2-3 | TRBV27 | . | . | 16 | CASSFQQGFGTDTQYF | TGTGCCAGCAGTTTTCAGCAGGGTTTCGGCACAGATACGCAGTATTTT
TRBJ1-1 | TRBV5-4 | TRBD1 | . | 15 | CASRDAGQVNTEAFF | TGTGCCAGCAGAGACGCGGGACAGGTGAACACTGAAGCTTTCTTT
TRBJ2-3 | TRBV5-1 | TRBD2 | . | 15 | CASSFPLAAPDTQYF | TGCGCCAGCAGCTTCCCACTAGCGGCCCCAGATACGCAGTATTTT
TRBJ2-7 | TRBV11-2 | . | . | 13 | CASSFTNGYEQYF | TGTGCCAGCAGCTTCACTAACGGCTACGAGCAGTACTTC
TRBJ2-4 | TRBV7-9 | TRBD1 | few | 16 | CASSLGGQGAKNIQYF | TGTGCCAGCAGCTTAGGGGGACAGGGGGCCAAAAACATTCAGTACTTC
TRBJ2-1 | TRBV11-3 | TRBD2 | once | 15 | CASSPPLSGVNEQFF | TGTGCCAGCAGCCCGCCCCTTAGCGGGGTTAATGAGCAGTTCTTC
TRBJ2-7 | TRBV27 | TRBD2 | . | 16 | CASSFTLGAGGYEQYF | TGTGCCAGCAGTTTTACCCTTGGGGCGGGGGGATACGAGCAGTACTTC
TRBJ2-1 | TRBV10-3 | . | . | 15 | CAISPDGGTATEQFF | TGTGCCATCAGCCCCGACGGAGGTACCGCCACAGAGCAGTTCTTC
TRBJ2-3 | TRBV5-4 | . | . | 14 | CASSADRKKHTQYF | TGTGCCAGCAGCGCGGACAGAAAAAAGCATACGCAGTATTTT
TRBJ2-7 | TRBV5-1 | . | once | 13 | CASSLDGVNEQYF | TGCGCCAGCAGCTTGGACGGGGTTAACGAGCAGTACTTC
TRBJ2-5 | TRBV11-2 | TRBD2 | few | 14 | CASSPWTSGETQYF | TGTGCCAGCAGCCCATGGACTAGCGGGGAGACCCAGTACTTC
TRBJ2-4 | TRBV11-1 | . | . | 15 | CASSLMQGSQNIQYF | TGTGCCAGCAGCTTAATGCAGGGTTCCCAAAACATTCAGTACTTC
TRBJ2-7 | TRBV5-6 | . | few | 15 | CASSGQTLGGYEQYF | TGTGCCAGCAGTGGACAGACTCTAGGGGGCTACGAGCAGTACTTC
TRBJ1-5 | TRBV28 | TRBD1 | few | 16 | CASSLFTRGRGQPQHF | TGTGCCAGCAGTTTATTTACCAGGGGGCGCGGTCAGCCCCAGCATTTT
TRBJ1-5 | TRBV19 | . | . | 13 | CASRREGNQPQHF | TGTGCCAGTAGGAGGGAGGGCAATCAGCCCCAGCATTTT
TRBJ2-3 | TRBV5-1 | TRBD1 | . | 11 | CASRTDRLMYF | TGCGCCAGCAGGACGGACAGGTTAATGTATTTT
TRBJ1-3 | TRBV5-1 | . | few | 16 | CASSLAWAGSGNTIYF | TGCGCCAGCAGCTTGGCCTGGGCAGGTTCTGGAAACACCATATATTTT
TRBJ1-4 | TRBV7-6 | TRBD1 | . | 17 | CASSLVAQGATNEKLFF | TGTGCCAGCAGCTTAGTAGCACAGGGGGCAACTAATGAAAAACTGTTTTTT
TRBJ2-2 | TRBV11-1 | . | . | 14 | CADGGRTNTGELFF | TGTGCCGATGGGGGCAGGACGAACACCGGGGAGCTGTTTTTT
TRBJ2-5 | TRBV7-9 | . | . | 14 | CASSSRDSEETQYF | TGTGCCAGCAGCTCCCGAGACTCTGAAGAGACCCAGTACTTC
TRBJ2-1 | TRBV9 | . | . | 14 | CASSPRLILAEQFF | TGTGCCAGCAGCCCCCGCCTAATACTCGCTGAGCAGTTCTTC
TRBJ2-7 | TRBV5-1 | . | few | 13 | CASSFGQLYEQYF | TGCGCCAGCAGCTTCGGACAGCTCTACGAGCAGTACTTC
TRBJ1-5 | TRBV4-2 | . | . | 10 | CASSPRSQHF | TGTGCCAGCAGCCCCCGGTCCCAGCATTTT
TRBJ2-5 | TRBV5-6 | . | . | 17 | CASSLAQSGQGQETQYF | TGTGCCAGCAGCTTGGCTCAATCAGGGCAGGGTCAAGAGACCCAGTACTTC
TRBJ1-1 | TRBV7-6 | . | few | 13 | CASSLERGTEAFF | TGTGCCAGCAGCTTAGAGCGGGGTACTGAAGCTTTCTTT
TRBJ1-6 | TRBV30 | TRBD1 | . | 14 | CAWSLDRGGSPLHF | TGTGCCTGGAGCCTCGACAGGGGAGGTTCACCCCTCCACTTT
TRBJ2-7 | TRBV6-4 | . | . | 12 | CASRGHPYEQYF | TGTGCCAGCAGGGGACACCCCTACGAGCAGTACTTC
TRBJ1-1 | TRBV10-2 | . | . | 13 | CASSGSRNTEAFF | TGCGCCAGCAGTGGAAGCCGAAACACTGAAGCTTTCTTT
TRBJ2-3 | TRBV5-4 | TRBD2 | once | 18 | CASSSSGRKGLQGGTQYF | TGTGCCAGCAGCTCGAGCGGGAGGAAGGGGTTACAAGGCGGTACGCAGTATTTT
TRBJ1-3 | TRBV4-2 | TRBD1 | . | 17 | CASSQDHGGQGGNTIYF | TGTGCCAGCAGCCAAGATCACGGGGGACAGGGTGGAAACACCATATATTTT
TRBJ1-1 | TRBV7-2 | . | . | 14 | CASSLAALNTEAFF | TGTGCCAGCAGCTTAGCGGCCTTGAACACTGAAGCTTTCTTT
TRBJ2-2 | TRBV5-1 | TRBD1 | . | 15 | CASSLRTGVLGELFF | TGCGCCAGCAGCTTAAGGACAGGGGTTCTCGGGGAGCTGTTTTTT
TRBJ2-2 | TRBV19 | . | . | 12 | CASSISGRQLFF | TGTGCCAGTAGTATTAGCGGACGTCAGCTGTTTTTT
TRBJ2-2 | TRBV28 | TRBD1 | once | 13 | CASSSTGTGELFF | TGTGCCAGCAGTTCGACAGGGACCGGGGAGCTGTTTTTT
TRBJ1-5 | TRBV27 | . | . | 14 | CASRQGGSNQPQHF | TGTGCCAGCAGACAGGGAGGGAGCAATCAGCCCCAGCATTTT
TRBJ2-2 | TRBV6-6 | TRBD1 | few | 15 | CASSPRGLNTGELFF | TGTGCCAGCAGCCCCAGGGGGCTTAACACCGGGGAGCTGTTTTTT
TRBJ1-2 | TRBV5-1 | . | . | 15 | CASSFMGGSGGGYTF | TGCGCCAGCAGCTTTATGGGGGGAAGCGGAGGTGGCTACACCTTC
TRBJ1-3 | TRBV5-1 | TRBD1 | . | 15 | CASSSGQGNGNTIYF | TGCGCCAGCAGCTCTGGACAGGGGAATGGAAACACCATATATTTT
TRBJ1-3 | TRBV7-2 | . | . | 15 | CASSLEGSGGNTIYF | TGTGCCAGCAGCTTAGAAGGTTCAGGTGGAAACACCATATATTTT
TRBJ1-6 | TRBV6-6 | TRBD1 | . | 16 | CASTERTGSYNSPLHF | TGTGCCAGCACCGAACGGACAGGCTCCTATAATTCACCCCTCCACTTT